These 7 T cell receptor beta chains were all obtained from the same sample, sequenced in a study of T cells in Graves' hyperthyroidism and ophthalmopathy (dated by TCRdb to about 2019). The library was built by means of multiplex PCR. Instrument on record: Illumina HiSeq 2000. Amplification of TCR beta CDR3 regions was carried out from RNA transcripts. The first round of RT-PCR for the TCR CDR3 was performed with the HTBI primer set and the Qiagen OneStep RT-PCR kit. In TCRdb, the public reads were trimmed at Q25 with fastp and aligned with MiXCR, with productive beta chains retained. Duplicate CDR3 protein sequences are folded into a single record with the most common DNA and genes. The sample table contains about 710,000 distinct CDR3 sequences; only one count was recorded for around 15% of them. The ten largest clones add up to about 8.4% of the sample. The sequencing input was blood. These receptors were obtained from a man younger than 30 with Graves' hyperthyroidism.

A few counts support this clonotype. This chain joins TRBV2 and TRBJ2-3, with TRBD2 as a possible D gene (5 bases). V lost 8 bases, J lost 2 bases, and 17 bases lay in between. Germline lookup yields CDR1 SNHLY and CDR2 FYNNEI. This CDR3 contains 15 residues. CDR3 loop: CASEPGYSFTDTQYF. The CDR3 nucleotides are TGTGCCAGCGAGCCGGGATATTCTTTCACAGATACGCAGTATTTT.

This clonotype was seen more than once but under ten times. The rearrangement joins TRBV28 to TRBJ2-1; 9 nucleotides line up with TRBD2. With V trimmed by 5 bases and J by 6 bases, 11 bases remained unmatched. This CDR3 is 16 amino acids long. Germline V gene sequence: CDR1 MDHEN, CDR2 SYDVKM. The CDR3 DNA reads TGTGCCAGCAGTATAGGGGGACTAGCCTCGGGCAATGAGCAGTTCTTC. It yields the protein CASSIGGLASGNEQFF.

J is TRBJ1-5 and V is TRBV2, with D possibly matching TRBD1 (6 bases). Germline V CDR1 and CDR2: SNHLY, FYNNEI. The V gene lost 6 bases and the J gene lost 4 bases, with 13 bases spanning the gap. This CDR3 has 14 residues. CDR3 in amino acids: CASRATRGNQPQHF. In nucleotides, the CDR3 is TGTGCCAGCAGGGCCACCAGGGGAAATCAGCCCCAGCATTTT.

The sample holds a few counts of this clonotype. This may come from a read error, since a much larger clone is one base off. This chain joins TRBV28 and TRBJ1-2; D not resolved. This CDR3 contains 12 residues. The V end was cut by 10 bases, the J end by 6 bases, with 15 bases between. The germline V gene encodes CDR1 MDHEN and CDR2 SYDVKM. The CDR3 protein is CATSTGLDGYTF. DNA for the CDR3: TGTGCCACCTCGACGGGTTTAGATGGCTACACCTTC.

This chain links TRBV20-1 with TRBJ1-2, with D unresolved. Trimming pared 0 bases from V and 5 bases from J, leaving 10 bases between. Germline V lookup: CDR1 DFQATT, CDR2 SNEGSKA (reference sequence). The length of the CDR3 is 13 residues. This chain's CDR3 is CSARDSQSYGYTF. CDR3 bases: TGCAGTGCTAGAGACAGTCAGTCATATGGCTACACCTTC.

This clonotype was counted at least ten times. The chain recombines TRBV28 with TRBJ2-7; TRBD2 matches at 9 bases. This CDR3 spans 16 amino acids. The ends lost 5 bases at V and 2 bases at J; junction bases unmatched: 10. CDR1 and CDR2 from the germline V gene are MDHEN and SYDVKM. CDR3 sequence (DNA): TGTGCCAGCAGTCGACGGACTAGCGCCGACGCCTACGAGCAGTACTTC. This translates into CASSRRTSADAYEQYF.

The chain carries TRBV6-1 and TRBJ2-7; D unresolved. CDR1 is MNHNS and CDR2 is SASEGT in the germline V gene. Trimming removed 0 bases at V and 7 bases at J, with 7 bases between. The CDR3 contains 12 residues. CDR3 loop: CASSEALLEQYF. CDR3 coding DNA: TGTGCCAGCAGTGAAGCGCTCCTGGAGCAGTACTTC.